Each of the 9 T cell receptor beta chains below was sequenced from the same sample in a study of CD8+ T cells in alopecia areata. The treatment was: oral pan-JAK inhibitor, 5-10 mg twice daily. After isolation, RNA underwent reverse transcription to generate cDNA as the sequencing template. TCRdb's table, derived via immunoSEQ multiplex PCR, lists solely in-frame clones and lacks some. Of approximately 190,000 clones listed, about three fifths were seen once; the top ten hold roughly 5%. Source: CD4+ T cells sorted from blood, taken at week 24, from a patient treated with tofacitinib. The receptor set was obtained from a human donor with alopecia areata.

This clone was seen just once. The genes are TRBV30 and TRBJ2-2; no firm D call. This CDR3 contains 13 residues. With 2 bases removed from V and 6 bases from J, the gap between germline ends came to 10 bases. Germline V gene sequence: CDR1 GTSNPN, CDR2 SVGIG (reference sequence). The DNA for the CDR3 is TGTGCCTGGAGTCCCTTAGCCCCCGGGGAGCTGTTTTTT. The encoded protein is CAWSPLAPGELFF.

A few counts support this clone. The V call is TRBV29-1, the J call TRBJ2-3, with a tentative D call TRBD2 (6 bases). Germline V gene lookup returns CDR1 SQVTM and CDR2 ANQGSEA. The V gene lost 4 bases and the J gene lost 0 bases, with 17 bases spanning the gap. CDR3 length equals 16 residues. CDR3 sequence: CSVGLTRFSSTDTQYF. DNA of the CDR3: TGCAGCGTTGGCCTGACTAGATTCTCTAGCACAGATACGCAGTATTTT.

The sample holds a few counts of this clone. The CDR3 DNA reads TGTGCCAGCAGTTTAATGGGGGCGGGTACCTACGAGCAGTACTTC. This translates into CASSLMGAGTYEQYF. The chain is built from TRBV28 and TRBJ2-7, with D maybe TRBD1 (6 bases). Trimming stripped 2 bases from V and 2 bases from J, with 13 bases between. The CDR3 totals 15 residues. Germline CDR1 MDHEN, CDR2 SYDVKM.

V usage is TRBV7-2 and J usage is TRBJ2-7; no clear D. With 3 bases removed from V and 3 bases from J, the gap between germline ends came to 9 bases. The CDR3 totals 13 residues. Germline assignment: CDR1 SGHTA and CDR2 FQGNSA. CDR3 residues: CASSFSVRYEQYF. CDR3 bases: TGTGCCAGCAGCTTTTCGGTTCGCTACGAGCAGTACTTC.

The gene calls are TRBV7-2 and TRBJ1-2, with D unresolved. The V and J ends lost 2 bases and 5 bases respectively, with 9 bases between them. The CDR3 extends over 13 amino acids. CDR1 and CDR2 (germline): SGHTA, FQGNSA. CDR3 amino acids: CASSLSPRYGYTF. DNA for the CDR3: TGTGCCAGCAGCTTAAGCCCCCGGTATGGCTACACCTTC. The variable domain in full, completed from reference TRBV7-2 and TRBJ1-2, reads GAGVSQSPSNKVTEKGKDVELRCDPISGHTALYWYRQSLGQGLEFLIYFQGNSAPDKSGLPSDRFSAERTGGSVSTLTIQRTQQEDSAVYLCASSLSPRYGYTFGSGTRLTVV.

This clone was seen repeatedly, ten times or more. The CDR3 sequence: CASSLAGDYEQYF. CDR3 DNA sequence: TGTGCCAGCAGCTTAGCAGGGGACTACGAGCAGTACTTC. The chain joins TRBV7-8 to TRBJ2-7; tentatively, D is TRBD1 (5 bases). There are 13 residues in the CDR3. V was clipped by 0 bases and J by 3 bases, with 6 bases between them. Germline V CDR1 and CDR2: SGHVS, FQNEAQ.

V is TRBV1 and J is TRBJ1-5. TRBV1 is deemed a pseudogene. The CDR3 consists of 15 residues. The CDR3 here is CTSSQDISPVQPQHF. The DNA for the CDR3 is TGCACCAGCAGCCAAGATATATCCCCGGTCCAGCCCCAGCATTTT.

This rearrangement joins TRBV18 to TRBJ1-2, with a tentative D call TRBD1 (5 bases). The CDR3 contains 15 residues. The V gene lost 6 bases and the J gene lost 7 bases, with 21 bases spanning the gap. Germline CDR1 and CDR2: KGHSH and LQKENI. In DNA, the CDR3 is TGTGCCAGCTCTCTGGAGGACACGACTTCTGGTGGCTACACCTTC. As protein: CASSLEDTTSGGYTF.

In this sample, this clone turned up a few times. This sequence joins TRBV7-2 and TRBJ2-5; TRBD1 agrees at 11 bases. This CDR3 comprises 16 residues. The germline V gene encodes CDR1 SGHTA and CDR2 FQGNSA. V was pared by 2 bases and J by 5 bases, with 7 bases of the junction left unmatched. The CDR3 DNA is TGTGCCAGCAGCTTAAACCGGGGACAGGGGGAGGAGACCCAGTACTTC. It is translated as CASSLNRGQGEETQYF.